Listed here are 6 T cell receptor beta chains from one sample, sequenced in a study of beta chain features in type 1 diabetes. The isolated RNA, all of it, was reverse transcribed, so expressed TCRB transcripts were what got sequenced. The assay was immunoSEQ multiplex PCR, and TCRdb's table has in-frame clones only and misses some. The repertoire holds 240,000 or so clones, with less than 35% as singletons. The source material was central memory CD4+ T cells from blood. The receptors originated from a young man in good health.

This CDR3 is CASSFPSGANVLTF. The CDR3 nucleotides read TGTGCCAGCAGCTTTCCATCTGGGGCCAACGTCCTGACTTTC. The chain carries TRBV5-4 and TRBJ2-6; the D is unclear. This CDR3 has 14 amino acids. The germline V and J ends were trimmed by 2 bases and 1 base, with 4 bases remaining between them. CDR1 SGHNT and CDR2 YYREEE come from the germline V gene (reference sequence).

The chain combines TRBV15 with TRBJ1-1; D unclear. Trimming removed 0 bases from V and 3 bases from J, with 11 bases in between. The CDR3 has 15 amino acids. Germline V gives CDR1 LNHNV, CDR2 YYDKDF (reference sequence). CDR3 amino acids: CATSRDEAAYTEAFF. In DNA, the CDR3 is TGTGCCACCAGCAGAGATGAGGCAGCCTACACTGAAGCTTTCTTT.

CDR3 protein: CATRRYGAGEQYF. DNA of the CDR3: TGTGCCACCCGAAGGTACGGAGCGGGCGAGCAGTACTTC. This chain links TRBV2 with TRBJ2-7, with TRBD2 as a possible D gene (6 bases). This CDR3 is 13 amino acids long. Looked up from germline, CDR1 is SNHLY and CDR2 is FYNNEI. V was clipped by 10 bases and J by 6 bases, with 19 bases between them.

This clone was observed a handful of times. This rearrangement joins TRBV6-5 to TRBJ2-7; perhaps TRBD2 as D (6 bases). The CDR3 has 12 amino acids. Germline V gene data show CDR1 as MNHEY and CDR2 as SVGAGI. The ends were cut back, 7 bases at V and 7 bases at J, with 14 bases in the middle. The CDR3 bases are TGTGCCAGCACGGGACTCACTTTGGAGCAGTACTTC. This encodes CASTGLTLEQYF.

This sequence joins TRBV7-7 and TRBJ2-1; no definite D call. There are 15 residues in the CDR3. The germline V gene has CDR1 SSHAT and CDR2 FNYEAQ (reference sequence). V shed 5 bases and J shed 0 bases, with 11 bases lying between them. Here the CDR3 reads CASSPHDGSYNEQFF. The CDR3 DNA is TGTGCCAGCAGCCCCCATGATGGCTCCTACAATGAGCAGTTCTTC.

CDR3 in amino acids: CASSRPGHDYEQYF. CDR3 DNA: TGTGCCAGCAGCCGTCCGGGACACGACTACGAGCAGTACTTC. The V and J genes are TRBV7-9 and TRBJ2-7; D possibly corresponds to TRBD1 (6 bases). CDR1 and CDR2 (germline): SEHNR, FQNEAQ (reference sequence). CDR3 length equals 14 residues. Trimming took off 5 bases at V and 3 bases at J, with 14 bases between the two ends.